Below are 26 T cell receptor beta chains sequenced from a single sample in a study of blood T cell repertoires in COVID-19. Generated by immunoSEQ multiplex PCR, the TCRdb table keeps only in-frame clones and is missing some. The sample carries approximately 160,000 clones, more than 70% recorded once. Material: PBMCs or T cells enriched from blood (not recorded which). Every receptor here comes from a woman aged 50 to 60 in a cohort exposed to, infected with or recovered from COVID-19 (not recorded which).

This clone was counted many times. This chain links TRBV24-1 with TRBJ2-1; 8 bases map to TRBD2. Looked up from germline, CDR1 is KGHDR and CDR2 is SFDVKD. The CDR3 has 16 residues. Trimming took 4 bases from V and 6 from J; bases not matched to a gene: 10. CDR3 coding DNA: TGTGCCACCAGTGAGTCGGGTGGGAGCGGGAGCAATGAGCAGTTCTTC. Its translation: CATSESGGSGSNEQFF.

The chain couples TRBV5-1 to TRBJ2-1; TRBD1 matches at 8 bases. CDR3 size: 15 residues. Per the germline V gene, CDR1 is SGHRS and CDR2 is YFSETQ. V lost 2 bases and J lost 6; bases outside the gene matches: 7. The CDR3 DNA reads TGCGCCAGCAGCTTCGGGGACAGGACGGGCAATGAGCAGTTCTTC. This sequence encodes CASSFGDRTGNEQFF.

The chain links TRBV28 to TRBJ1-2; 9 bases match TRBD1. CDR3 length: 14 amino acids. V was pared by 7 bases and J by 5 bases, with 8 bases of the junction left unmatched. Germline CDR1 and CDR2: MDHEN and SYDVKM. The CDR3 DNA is TGTGCCAGCAAAACCGGGACAGGGTGGTATGGCTACACCTTC. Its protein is CASKTGTGWYGYTF.

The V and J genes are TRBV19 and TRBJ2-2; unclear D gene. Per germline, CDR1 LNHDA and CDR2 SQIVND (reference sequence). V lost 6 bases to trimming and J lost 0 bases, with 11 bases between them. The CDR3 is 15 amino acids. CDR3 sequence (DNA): TGTGCCAGTAGAATGGGCAGATCGAACACCGGGGAGCTGTTTTTT. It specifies CASRMGRSNTGELFF.

CDR3 amino acids: CATSDPAGTGEKLFF. The CDR3 DNA follows: TGTGCCACCAGTGATCCCGCCGGGACAGGGGAAAAACTGTTTTTT. The chain employs TRBV24-1 and TRBJ1-4, with 9 bases fitting TRBD1. Germline V gene sequence: CDR1 KGHDR, CDR2 SFDVKD. This CDR3 has 15 amino acids. V was clipped by 3 bases and J by 8 bases; unmatched bases: 6.

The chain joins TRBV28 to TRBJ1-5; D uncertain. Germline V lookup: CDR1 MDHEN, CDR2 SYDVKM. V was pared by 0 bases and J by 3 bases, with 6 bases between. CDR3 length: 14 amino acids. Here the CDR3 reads CASSLWQINQPQHF. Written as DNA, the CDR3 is TGTGCCAGCAGTTTATGGCAGATCAATCAGCCCCAGCATTTT. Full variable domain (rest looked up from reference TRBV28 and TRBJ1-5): DVKVTQSSRYLVKRTGEKVFLECVQDMDHENMFWYRQDPGLGLRLIYFSYDVKMKEKGDIPEGYSVSREKKERFSLILESASTNQTSMYLCASSLWQINQPQHFGDGTRLSIL.

The CDR3 nucleotides read TGTGCCAGCAGCGCGGCAGGGGGTGGTAATGAAAAACTGTTTTTT. It specifies CASSAAGGGNEKLFF. The chain recombines TRBV9 with TRBJ1-4, with 7 bases that match TRBD1. The CDR3 loop spans 15 amino acids. V lost 3 bases, J lost 4 bases, and 6 bases stayed unmatched. Per the germline V gene, CDR1 is SGDLS and CDR2 is YYNGEE.

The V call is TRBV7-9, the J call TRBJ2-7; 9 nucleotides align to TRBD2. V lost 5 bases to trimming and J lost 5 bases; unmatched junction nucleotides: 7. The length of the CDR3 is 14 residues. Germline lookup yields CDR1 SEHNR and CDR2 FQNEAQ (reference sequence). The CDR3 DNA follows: TGTGCCAGCAGCCCGGGGGGACTAGCCAACGAGCAGTACTTC. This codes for CASSPGGLANEQYF.

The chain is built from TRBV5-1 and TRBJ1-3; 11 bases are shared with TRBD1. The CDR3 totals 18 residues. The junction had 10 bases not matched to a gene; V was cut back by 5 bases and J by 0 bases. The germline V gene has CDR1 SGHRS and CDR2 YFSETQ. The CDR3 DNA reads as TGCGCCAGCAGACGGGGACAGGGGGTACCGTACTCTGGAAACACCATATATTTT. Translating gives CASRRGQGVPYSGNTIYF.

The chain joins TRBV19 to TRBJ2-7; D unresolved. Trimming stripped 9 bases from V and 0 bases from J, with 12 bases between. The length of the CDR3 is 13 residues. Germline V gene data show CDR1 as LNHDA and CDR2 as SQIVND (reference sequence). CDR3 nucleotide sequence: TGTGCCAGCTCGTCTACCCCCTCCTACGAGCAGTACTTC. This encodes CASSSTPSYEQYF.

The CDR3 spells CAWAPIRGTDEQYF. The CDR3 nucleotides are TGTGCCTGGGCGCCTATCCGGGGGACAGACGAGCAGTACTTC. J is TRBJ2-7 and V is TRBV30, with a tentative D call TRBD1 (7 bases). Germline V gene data show CDR1 as GTSNPN and CDR2 as SVGIG (reference sequence). This CDR3 has 14 residues. Trimming pared 5 bases from V and 5 bases from J, leaving 19 bases between.

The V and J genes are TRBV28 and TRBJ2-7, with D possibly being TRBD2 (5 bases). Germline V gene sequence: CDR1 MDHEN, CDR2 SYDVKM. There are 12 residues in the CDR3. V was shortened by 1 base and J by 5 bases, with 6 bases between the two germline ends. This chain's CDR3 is CASSLFGNEQYF. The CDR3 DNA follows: TGTGCCAGCAGTTTATTCGGGAACGAGCAGTACTTC. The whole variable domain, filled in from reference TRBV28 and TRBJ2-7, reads DVKVTQSSRYLVKRTGEKVFLECVQDMDHENMFWYRQDPGLGLRLIYFSYDVKMKEKGDIPEGYSVSREKKERFSLILESASTNQTSMYLCASSLFGNEQYFGPGTRLTVT.

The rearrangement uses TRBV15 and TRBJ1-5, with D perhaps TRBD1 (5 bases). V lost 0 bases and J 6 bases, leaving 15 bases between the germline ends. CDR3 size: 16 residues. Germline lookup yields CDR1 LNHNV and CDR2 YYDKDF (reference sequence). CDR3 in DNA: TGTGCCACCAGCAGAGATTATGTAGGACAAAGTCAGCCCCAGCATTTT. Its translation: CATSRDYVGQSQPQHF. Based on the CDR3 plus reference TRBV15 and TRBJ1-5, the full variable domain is DAMVIQNPRYQVTQFGKPVTLSCSQTLNHNVMYWYQQKSSQAPKLLFHYYDKDFNNEADTPDNFQSRRPNTSFCFLDIRSPGLGDTAMYLCATSRDYVGQSQPQHFGDGTRLSIL.

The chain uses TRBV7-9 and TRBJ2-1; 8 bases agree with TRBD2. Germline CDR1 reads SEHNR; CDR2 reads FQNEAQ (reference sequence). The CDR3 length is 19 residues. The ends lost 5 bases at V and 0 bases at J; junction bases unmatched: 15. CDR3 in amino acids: CASSARVAGGLSSYNEQFF. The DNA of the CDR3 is TGTGCCAGCAGCGCGCGGGTCGCGGGAGGCCTGAGCTCCTACAATGAGCAGTTCTTC.

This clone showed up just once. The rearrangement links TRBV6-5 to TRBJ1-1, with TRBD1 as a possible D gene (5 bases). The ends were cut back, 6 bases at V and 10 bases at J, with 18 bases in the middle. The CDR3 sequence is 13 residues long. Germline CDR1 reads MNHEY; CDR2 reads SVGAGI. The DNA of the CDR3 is TGTGCCAGCAGGGATGGGGGGTTTCATGGAGCTTTCTTT. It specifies CASRDGGFHGAFF.

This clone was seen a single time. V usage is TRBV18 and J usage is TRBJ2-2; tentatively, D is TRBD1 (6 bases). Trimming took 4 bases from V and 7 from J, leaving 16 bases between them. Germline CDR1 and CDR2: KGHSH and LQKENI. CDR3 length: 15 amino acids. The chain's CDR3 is CASSRGGQYNGELFF. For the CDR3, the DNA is TGTGCCAGCTCACGCGGTGGACAGTATAACGGGGAGCTGTTTTTT.

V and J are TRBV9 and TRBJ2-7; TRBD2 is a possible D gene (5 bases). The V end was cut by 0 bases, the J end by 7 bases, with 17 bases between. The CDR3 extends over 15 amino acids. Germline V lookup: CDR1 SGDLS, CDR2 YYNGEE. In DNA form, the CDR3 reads TGTGCCAGCAGCGTAGATGTTGGGAGTTTTGAAGAGCAGTACTTC. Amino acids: CASSVDVGSFEEQYF.

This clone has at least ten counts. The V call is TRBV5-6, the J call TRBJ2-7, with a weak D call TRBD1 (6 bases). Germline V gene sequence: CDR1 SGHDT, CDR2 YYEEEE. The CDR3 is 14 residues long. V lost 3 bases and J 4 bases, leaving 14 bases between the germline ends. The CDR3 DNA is TGTGCCAGCAGCTCCGCGACAAGGGGGTACGAGCAGTACTTC. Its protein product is CASSSATRGYEQYF.

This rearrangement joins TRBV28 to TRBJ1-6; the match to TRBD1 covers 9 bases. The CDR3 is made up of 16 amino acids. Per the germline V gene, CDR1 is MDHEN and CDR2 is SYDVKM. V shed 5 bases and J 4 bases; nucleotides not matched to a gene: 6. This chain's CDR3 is CASSTGQGRYNSPLHF. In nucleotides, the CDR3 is TGTGCCAGCAGTACGGGACAGGGTCGGTATAATTCACCCCTCCACTTT.

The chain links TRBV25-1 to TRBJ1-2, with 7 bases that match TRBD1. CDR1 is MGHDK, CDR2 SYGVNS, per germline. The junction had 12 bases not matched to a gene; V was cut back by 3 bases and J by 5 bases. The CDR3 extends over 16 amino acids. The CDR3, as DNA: TGTGCCAGCAGTGAGTCCCGGCCAGGGACAGAATATGGCTACACCTTC. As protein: CASSESRPGTEYGYTF.

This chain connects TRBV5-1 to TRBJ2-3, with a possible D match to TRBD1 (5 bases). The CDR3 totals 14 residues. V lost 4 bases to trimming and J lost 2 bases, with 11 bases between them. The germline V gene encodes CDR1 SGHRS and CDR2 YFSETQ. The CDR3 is CASSRDSPTDTQYF. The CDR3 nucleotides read TGCGCCAGCAGCCGTGACAGTCCCACAGATACGCAGTATTTT.

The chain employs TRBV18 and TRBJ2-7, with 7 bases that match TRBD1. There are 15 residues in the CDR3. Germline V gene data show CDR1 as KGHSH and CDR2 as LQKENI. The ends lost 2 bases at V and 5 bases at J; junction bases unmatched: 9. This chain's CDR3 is CASSPTGTVANEQYF. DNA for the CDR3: TGTGCCAGCTCACCAACGGGGACAGTCGCCAACGAGCAGTACTTC.

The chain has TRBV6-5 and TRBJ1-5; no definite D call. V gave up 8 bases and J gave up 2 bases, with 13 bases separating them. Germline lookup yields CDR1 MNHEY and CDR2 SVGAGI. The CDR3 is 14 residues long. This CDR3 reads CASSPSSGNQPQHF. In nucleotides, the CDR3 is TGTGCCAGCTCTCCGTCGAGCGGCAATCAGCCCCAGCATTTT.

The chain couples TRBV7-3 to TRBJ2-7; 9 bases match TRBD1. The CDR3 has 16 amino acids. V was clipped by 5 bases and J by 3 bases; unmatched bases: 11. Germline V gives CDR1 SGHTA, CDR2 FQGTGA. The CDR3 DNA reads TGTGCCAGCAGCCCCTCCACGGGACAGGGAAACTACGAGCAGTACTTC. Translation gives CASSPSTGQGNYEQYF.

The chain's CDR3 is CASSLSRGPDETQYF. The CDR3 bases are TGTGCCAGCAGTTTAAGCAGGGGGCCTGATGAGACCCAGTACTTC. This chain joins TRBV7-6 and TRBJ2-5; 8 nucleotides line up with TRBD1. Trimming removed 6 bases from V and 5 bases from J; junction bases left unmatched: 11. The length of the CDR3 is 15 residues. The germline V gene encodes CDR1 SGHVS and CDR2 FNYEAQ.

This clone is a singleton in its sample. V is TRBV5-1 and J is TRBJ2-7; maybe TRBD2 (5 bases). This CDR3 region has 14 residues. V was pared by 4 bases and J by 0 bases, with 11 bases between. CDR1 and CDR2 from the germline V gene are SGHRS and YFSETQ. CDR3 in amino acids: CASSIGLSSYEQYF. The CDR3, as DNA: TGCGCCAGCAGCATCGGACTTAGCTCCTACGAGCAGTACTTC. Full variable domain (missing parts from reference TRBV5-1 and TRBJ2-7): KAGVTQTPRYLIKTRGQQVTLSCSPISGHRSVSWYQQTPGQGLQFLFEYFSETQRNKGNFPGRFSGRQFSNSRSEMNVSTLELGDSALYLCASSIGLSSYEQYFGPGTRLTVT.